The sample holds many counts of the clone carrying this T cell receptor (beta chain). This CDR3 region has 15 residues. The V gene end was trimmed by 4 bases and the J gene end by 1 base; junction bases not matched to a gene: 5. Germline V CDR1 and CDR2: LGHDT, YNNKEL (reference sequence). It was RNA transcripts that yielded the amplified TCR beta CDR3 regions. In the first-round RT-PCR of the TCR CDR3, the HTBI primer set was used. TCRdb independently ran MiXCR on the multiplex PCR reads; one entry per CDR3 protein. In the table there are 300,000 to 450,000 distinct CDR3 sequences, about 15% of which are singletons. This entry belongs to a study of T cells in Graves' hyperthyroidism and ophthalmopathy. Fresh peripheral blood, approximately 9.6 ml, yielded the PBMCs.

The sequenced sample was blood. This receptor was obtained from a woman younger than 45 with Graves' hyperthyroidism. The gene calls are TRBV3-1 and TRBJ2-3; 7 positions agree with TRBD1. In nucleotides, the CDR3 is TGTGCCAGCAGCCCCCGGGACAGACGCACAGATACGCAGTATTTT. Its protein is CASSPRDRRTDTQYF.